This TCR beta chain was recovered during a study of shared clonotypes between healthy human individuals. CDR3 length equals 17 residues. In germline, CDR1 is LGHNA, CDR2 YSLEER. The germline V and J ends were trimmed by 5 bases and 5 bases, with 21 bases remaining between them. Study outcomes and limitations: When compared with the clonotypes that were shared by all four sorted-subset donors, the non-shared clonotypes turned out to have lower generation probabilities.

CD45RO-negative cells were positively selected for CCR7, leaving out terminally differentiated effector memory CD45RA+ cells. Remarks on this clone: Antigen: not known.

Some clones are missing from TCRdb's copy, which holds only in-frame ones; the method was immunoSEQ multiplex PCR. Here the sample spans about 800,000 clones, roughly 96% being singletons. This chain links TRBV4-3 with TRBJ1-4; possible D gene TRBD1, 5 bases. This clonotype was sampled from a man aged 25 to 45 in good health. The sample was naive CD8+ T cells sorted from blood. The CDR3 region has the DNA TGCGCCAGCAGCAAAAACTCTGTCCCAGGGTTAAATGAAAAACTGTTTTTT. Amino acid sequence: CASSKNSVPGLNEKLFF.